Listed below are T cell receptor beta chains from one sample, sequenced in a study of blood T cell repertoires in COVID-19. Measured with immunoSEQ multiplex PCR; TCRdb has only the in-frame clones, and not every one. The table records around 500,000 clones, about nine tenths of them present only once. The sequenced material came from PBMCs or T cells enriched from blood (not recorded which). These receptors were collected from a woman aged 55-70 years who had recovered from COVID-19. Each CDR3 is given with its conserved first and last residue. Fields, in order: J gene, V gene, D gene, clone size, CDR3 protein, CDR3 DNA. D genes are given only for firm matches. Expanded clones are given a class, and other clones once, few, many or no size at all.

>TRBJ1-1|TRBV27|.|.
CASSLRTDTEAFF
TGTGCCAGCAGTTTAAGGACAGACACTGAAGCTTTCTTT
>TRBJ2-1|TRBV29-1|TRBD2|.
CSVDELAGGKQFF
TGCAGCGTTGATGAACTAGCGGGGGGGAAGCAGTTCTTC
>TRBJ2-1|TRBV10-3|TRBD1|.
CAISDGTGGKGGLNNEQFF
TGTGCCATCAGTGACGGGACAGGGGGCAAGGGAGGGCTAAACAATGAGCAGTTCTTC
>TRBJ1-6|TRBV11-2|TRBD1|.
CASSSTRDRDSSYNSPLHF
TGTGCCAGCAGCTCAACCCGGGACAGGGACAGCTCCTATAATTCACCCCTCCACTTT
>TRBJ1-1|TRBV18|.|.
CASSSPLGGRSTEAFF
TGTGCCAGCTCATCCCCGTTGGGGGGGCGAAGCACTGAAGCTTTCTTT
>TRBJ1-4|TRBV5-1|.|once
CASSFGPGNEKLFF
TGCGCCAGCAGCTTCGGTCCAGGGAATGAAAAACTGTTTTTT
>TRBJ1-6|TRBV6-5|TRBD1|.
CASSRGTGLPPLHF
TGTGCCAGCAGTAGAGGGACAGGACTTCCACCCCTCCACTTT
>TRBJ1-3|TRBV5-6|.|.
CASSRVVSGNTIYF
TGTGCCAGCAGTCGGGTAGTCTCTGGAAACACCATATATTTT
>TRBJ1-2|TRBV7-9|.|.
CASSRSPGENNYGYTF
TGTGCCAGCAGCCGAAGCCCAGGGGAGAATAACTATGGCTACACCTTC
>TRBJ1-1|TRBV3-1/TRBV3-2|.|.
CASSQGGWRAFF
TGTGCCAGCAGCCAAGGAGGGTGGAGAGCTTTCTTT
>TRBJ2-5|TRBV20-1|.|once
CSGGLQETQYF
TGCAGTGGGGGACTTCAAGAGACCCAGTACTTC
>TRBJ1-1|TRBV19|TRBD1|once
CASSLSGGNAEAFF
TGTGCCAGTAGTCTTTCAGGGGGCAACGCTGAAGCTTTCTTT
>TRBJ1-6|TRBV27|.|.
CASSLYRGGDRNSPLHF
TGTGCCAGCAGTTTATATAGGGGGGGCGACCGTAATTCACCCCTCCACTTT
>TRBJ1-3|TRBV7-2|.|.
CASSFQGFSGNTIYF
TGTGCCAGCAGCTTCCAGGGCTTCTCTGGAAACACCATATATTTT
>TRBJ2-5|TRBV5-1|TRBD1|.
CASSLGGTGVQETQYF
TGCGCCAGCAGCTTGGGAGGGACAGGGGTCCAAGAGACCCAGTACTTC
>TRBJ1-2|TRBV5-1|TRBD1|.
CASSLVWTGGELNYGYTF
TGCGCCAGCAGCTTGGTTTGGACAGGGGGCGAGCTCAACTATGGCTACACCTTC
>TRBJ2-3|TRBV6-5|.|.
CASSPGDNTDTQYF
TGTGCCAGCAGTCCGGGAGATAACACAGATACGCAGTATTTT
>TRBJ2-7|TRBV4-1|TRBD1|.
CASSQTGTGPGEQYF
TGCGCCAGCAGCCAGACCGGGACAGGGCCTGGCGAGCAGTACTTC
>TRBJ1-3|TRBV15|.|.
CATREGSSGNTIYF
TGTGCCACCAGAGAGGGTAGCTCTGGAAACACCATATATTTT
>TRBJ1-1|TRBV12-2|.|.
CASRLQGFRLEAFF
TGTGCAAGTCGCTTACAGGGCTTCCGACTTGAAGCTTTCTTT
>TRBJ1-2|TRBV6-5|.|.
CASSYSSPGDSYGYTF
TGTGCCAGCAGTTACTCGTCCCCCGGAGATAGCTATGGCTACACCTTC
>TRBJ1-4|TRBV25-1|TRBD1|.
CASSYDRVGEKLFF
TGTGCCAGCAGTTACGACAGGGTCGGAGAAAAACTGTTTTTT
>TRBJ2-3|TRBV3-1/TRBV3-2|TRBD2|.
CASSHGLAGTDTQYF
TGTGCCAGCAGCCATGGACTAGCGGGGACAGATACGCAGTATTTT
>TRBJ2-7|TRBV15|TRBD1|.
CATSFRTGRSPYEQYF
TGTGCCACCAGCTTTCGGACAGGGCGCTCCCCCTACGAGCAGTACTTC
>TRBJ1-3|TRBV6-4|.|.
CASSDTAGPGNTIYF
TGTGCCAGCAGTGACACAGCGGGCCCTGGAAACACCATATATTTT
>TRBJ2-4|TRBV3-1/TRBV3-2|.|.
CASSQESVNIQYF
TGTGCCAGCAGCCAAGAATCCGTAAACATTCAGTACTTC
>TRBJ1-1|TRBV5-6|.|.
CASSLSLGQLDRDTEAFF
TGTGCCAGCAGCTTGAGCCTCGGACAGTTAGATCGGGACACTGAAGCTTTCTTT
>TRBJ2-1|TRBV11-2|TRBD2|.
CASSSGLAPMNEQFF
TGTGCCAGCAGCTCGGGACTAGCGCCGATGAATGAGCAGTTCTTC
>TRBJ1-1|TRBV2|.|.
CASRISGLNTEAFF
TGTGCCAGCAGAATCTCAGGTTTGAACACTGAAGCTTTCTTT
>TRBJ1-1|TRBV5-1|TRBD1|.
CASSQTPGTGGTEAFF
TGCGCCAGCAGCCAAACCCCCGGGACAGGGGGGACTGAAGCTTTCTTT